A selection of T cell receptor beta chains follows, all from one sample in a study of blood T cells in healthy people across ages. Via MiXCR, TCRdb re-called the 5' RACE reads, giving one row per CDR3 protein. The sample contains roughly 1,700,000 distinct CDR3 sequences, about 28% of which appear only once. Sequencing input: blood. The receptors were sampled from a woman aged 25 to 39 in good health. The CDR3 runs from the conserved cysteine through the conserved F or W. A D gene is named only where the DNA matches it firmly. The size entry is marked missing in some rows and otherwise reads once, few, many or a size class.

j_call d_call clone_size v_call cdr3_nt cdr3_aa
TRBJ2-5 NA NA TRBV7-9 TGTGCCAGCAGCCCCCAGGCGCTTAGGGAGACCCAGTACTTC CASSPQALRETQYF
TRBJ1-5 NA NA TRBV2 TGTGCCAGCCAATCCCAGAGGGGCAAGATTAGCAATCAGCCCCAGCATTTT CASQSQRGKISNQPQHF
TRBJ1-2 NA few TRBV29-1 TGCAGCGTTGAAGATATAGGCACAGGGAAGATCAACTATGGCTGCACCTTC CSVEDIGTGKINYGCTF
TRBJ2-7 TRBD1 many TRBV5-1 TGCGCCAGCAGACGTACCGACAGGGAGTGGTACGAGCAGTACTTC CASRRTDREWYEQYF
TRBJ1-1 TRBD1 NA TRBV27 TGTGCCAGCAGTCCATGGACAGGGGGCGAGAAAGCTTTCTTT CASSPWTGGEKAFF
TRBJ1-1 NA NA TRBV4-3 TGCGCCAGCAGCCAAACTAGTGGAGACAGGACCCCACTCGTAGCTTTCTTT CASSQTSGDRTPLVAFF
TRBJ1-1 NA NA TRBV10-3 TGTGCCATCAGTGCGGGGGGGAGAAACACTGAAGCTTTCTTT CAISAGGRNTEAFF
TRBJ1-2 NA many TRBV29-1 TGCAGCGTTGAGTCAGGGCGAGGCTACACCTTC CSVESGRGYTF
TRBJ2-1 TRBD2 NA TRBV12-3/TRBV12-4 TGTGCCAGCACCTTAGGGGGGACTAGCCGCAATGAGCAGTTCTTC CASTLGGTSRNEQFF
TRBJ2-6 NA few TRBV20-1 TGCAGTGCTAGTTCGGCTGCTGGGGCCAGCGTCCTGACTTTC CSASSAAGASVLTF